This entry features one T cell receptor beta chain sequence. Its antigen is unidentified. This sample is drawn from a study of cytomegalovirus exposure and HLA in healthy donors. General study points: In a later analysis, parvovirus B19, influenza, CMV and Epstein-Barr virus appeared linked to several top co-occurrence clusters. The authors later found HLA-associated TCR beta chains more clonally expanded than equally common others. Associated with cytomegalovirus, according to the listing, were 150 to 200 TCR beta chains. Follow-up analysis later connected one missense variant in DCLRE1C with trimming of TCR beta V- and J-genes.

Researchers ran the PCR with 60 Vbeta and 13 Jbeta primers. The assay was immunoSEQ multiplex PCR, and TCRdb's table has in-frame clones only and misses some. The table lists 150,000 to 200,000 clones, 55% to 80% of them singletons. This CDR3 has 14 amino acids. V was clipped by 3 bases and J by 4 bases; unmatched bases: 5. From germline, CDR1 is SGHRS and CDR2 YFSETQ. The clonotype comes from a woman between 18 and 29 years old in good health and CMV-seropositive. This chain connects TRBV5-1 to TRBJ2-7; 9 nucleotides agree with TRBD2. The sequenced sample consisted of PBMCs. DNA of the CDR3: TGCGCCAGCAGCTGGAGGACTAGCGCGTACGAGCAGTACTTC. Amino acid sequence: CASSWRTSAYEQYF.